This T cell receptor (beta chain) appears in the sequencing data of a study of vaccination effects on CD4 cells after COVID-19. Study results and limitations: In the late period after vaccination, infection- and vaccine-induced clones contracted markedly.

Clones were read by immunoSEQ multiplex PCR, and TCRdb kept only the in-frame ones, dropping some. The sample includes 45,000 to 55,000 clones, 55% to 75% of them seen just once. Isolating CD4+ T cells followed more than eight days of culture. Participants were vaccinated with two doses of either the BNT162b2 or mRNA-1273 vaccine. This CDR3 is built from 15 residues. With 0 bases removed from V and 8 bases from J, the gap between germline ends came to 16 bases. Germline V gene lookup returns CDR1 MRHNA and CDR2 SNTAGT. With respect to this clone: Its cognate antigen is unknown.

The TCR originated in a human donor who received a COVID-19 vaccine. The genes are TRBV6-4 and TRBJ1-2, with a weak D call TRBD1 (6 bases). This specimen consisted of CD4+ T cells from PBMCs cultured without peptide, obtained after COVID-19 vaccination. CDR3 sequence (DNA): TGTGCCAGCAGTGACTCGATTGGGGGCCGGGCGGGCTACACCTTC. It codes for CASSDSIGGRAGYTF.